What follows are 12 T cell receptor beta chains derived from one specimen sequenced in a study of cytomegalovirus exposure and HLA in healthy donors. The PCR ran on 60 Vbeta and 13 Jbeta primers. TCRdb's copy holds only in-frame clones and misses some; the assay was immunoSEQ multiplex PCR. The sample has about 140,000 clones, around three quarters seen once. Sequenced material: PBMCs. These receptors originate from an older woman in good health and CMV-seropositive.

The CDR3 nucleotides read TGTGCCAGCAGTTCAACAGGGGGCCCGACTGAAGCTTTCTTT. As protein: CASSSTGGPTEAFF. The rearrangement joins TRBV7-9 to TRBJ1-1, with 9 bases aligning to TRBD1. CDR1 is SEHNR and CDR2 is FQNEAQ in the germline V gene (reference sequence). CDR3 length equals 14 residues. The trim removed 6 bases at V and 5 bases at J, leaving 7 bases unmatched.

The J gene is TRBJ2-5, the V gene TRBV10-1; TRBD2 agrees at 7 bases. The CDR3 covers 14 residues. Germline CDR1 WNHNN, CDR2 SYGVQD (reference sequence). V gave up 3 bases and J gave up 7 bases; unmatched junction bases: 8. The CDR3 nucleotides are TGCGCCAGCAGTGAAGGGACTCCGGGGGGGACCCAGTACTTC. Translating it yields CASSEGTPGGTQYF.

The V and J genes are TRBV11-2 and TRBJ1-1; no reliable D call. CDR3 length equals 14 residues. V dropped 1 base and J dropped 3 bases, with 9 bases sitting between them. Germline V CDR1 and CDR2: SGHAT, FQNNGV. The CDR3 sequence is CASSLGAQYTEAFF. Written as DNA, the CDR3 is TGTGCCAGCAGCTTAGGTGCTCAGTACACTGAAGCTTTCTTT.

This chain joins TRBV6-1 and TRBJ1-3; 8 positions agree with TRBD1. This CDR3 region has 16 residues. Trimming removed 7 bases from V and 0 bases from J; junction bases left unmatched: 8. Germline V CDR1 and CDR2: MNHNS, SASEGT. CDR3: CASTDRGPPSGNTIYF. CDR3 in DNA: TGTGCCAGCACTGACAGGGGTCCCCCCTCTGGAAACACCATATATTTT.

V is TRBV7-8 and J is TRBJ1-1, with 8 bases lining up with TRBD1. This CDR3 is built from 12 residues. CDR1 is SGHVS and CDR2 is FQNEAQ in the germline V gene. V dropped 5 bases and J dropped 10; count of bases not matched to a gene: 6. For the CDR3, the DNA is TGTGCCAGCAGCCCCGGACAGGGTGGAGCTTTCTTT. Its translation is CASSPGQGGAFF.

This chain connects TRBV7-3 to TRBJ1-1; TRBD1 is a possible D gene (5 bases). The CDR3 length is 13 residues. The germline CDR1 and CDR2 sequences are SGHTA and FQGTGA. V was trimmed by 1 base and J by 3 bases, leaving 6 bases between them. The CDR3 region is CASSLSRDTEAFF. CDR3 DNA: TGTGCCAGCAGCTTAAGCAGGGACACTGAAGCTTTCTTT.

V gene TRBV7-8 combines with J gene TRBJ1-1; D gene ambiguous. V lost 5 bases to trimming and J lost 0 bases, with 19 bases between them. The CDR3 length is 17 residues. Germline V CDR1 and CDR2: SGHVS, FQNEAQ. For the CDR3, the DNA is TGTGCCAGCAGCCCCCATCCCGGCACTACCTTGAACACTGAAGCTTTCTTT. Translation gives CASSPHPGTTLNTEAFF.

Only a few counts were recorded for this clone. The gene calls are TRBV5-5 and TRBJ1-1; 10 bases match TRBD1. The V gene's germline CDR1 is SGHKS and CDR2 YYEKEE (reference sequence). The CDR3 runs 16 residues. The V and J ends lost 4 bases and 3 bases, in that order; junction bases with no gene match: 9. DNA of the CDR3: TGTGCCAGCAGCCCCCTGGGGACAGGGGTGGACACTGAAGCTTTCTTT. It specifies CASSPLGTGVDTEAFF.

This clone appeared a few times. The junction shows a germline mismatch at one end, possibly a read error. This rearrangement joins TRBV7-9 to TRBJ1-1; D not resolved. Germline V gene lookup returns CDR1 SEHNR and CDR2 FQNEAQ (reference sequence). This CDR3 has 12 amino acids. CDR3 nucleotides: TGTTCCAGCAGCTTAGCATCGACAGAAGCTTTCTTT. Protein: CSSSLASTEAFF.

The chain carries TRBV7-3 and TRBJ2-7, with TRBD2 identical over 15 bases. The CDR3 has 15 amino acids. The ends lost 5 bases at V and 5 bases at J; junction bases unmatched: 4. CDR1 is SGHTA, CDR2 FQGTGA, per germline. The CDR3, as DNA: TGTGCCAGCAGCCGGACTAGCGGGAGGGAAGACGAGCAGTACTTC. Translated: CASSRTSGREDEQYF.

The V and J genes are TRBV7-2 and TRBJ1-3; the D gene is possibly TRBD1 (5 bases). The length of the CDR3 is 16 residues. V dropped 5 bases and J dropped 0 bases, with 14 bases sitting between them. Per germline, CDR1 SGHTA and CDR2 FQGNSA. The CDR3, as DNA: TGTGCCAGCAGCCGATGGGGCGGCAGCTCTGGAAACACCATATATTTT. Its protein product is CASSRWGGSSGNTIYF.

This sequence joins TRBV7-8 and TRBJ1-2; D gene uncertain. Germline CDR1 is SGHVS and CDR2 is FQNEAQ. CDR3 length: 12 amino acids. V lost 5 bases to trimming and J lost 2 bases, with 6 bases between them. In nucleotides, the CDR3 is TGTGCCAGCAGCCAGAGGAACTATGGCTACACCTTC. Translation gives CASSQRNYGYTF.